A selection of T cell receptor beta chains follows, all from one sample in a study of blood T cells in healthy people across ages. Using its own MiXCR run on the 5' RACE reads, TCRdb lists one record per CDR3 protein. The sample yields more than 900,000 distinct CDR3 sequences, under 30% seen once. These same data were also listed under a study on T cells of mothers and their children.

Sequences were obtained from blood. The receptor set was obtained from a girl aged 2 to 10 in good health. Each CDR3 is given with its conserved first and last residue. D genes are given only for firm matches. The size field is filled for only some rows; it gives once, few, many or a size class.

clone_size: .; v_call: TRBV20-1; j_call: TRBJ2-5; d_call: .; cdr3_nt: TGCAGTGCTAGGGCTTTTAATTCCATCGGAAAACAAGAGACCCAGTACTTC; cdr3_aa: CSARAFNSIGKQETQYF
clone_size: many; v_call: TRBV21-1; j_call: TRBJ2-5; d_call: .; cdr3_nt: TGTGCCAGCAGCCCCCGGAGGAGGGGAGAGACCCAGTACTTC; cdr3_aa: CASSPRRRGETQYF
clone_size: few; v_call: TRBV29-1; j_call: TRBJ2-7; d_call: .; cdr3_nt: TGCAGCGGGTCCTTCGGGCGGAGCTCCTACGAGCAGTACTTC; cdr3_aa: CSGSFGRSSYEQYF
clone_size: few; v_call: TRBV6-1; j_call: TRBJ2-1; d_call: .; cdr3_nt: TGTGCCAGCAGTGGGCCGGTCGGGTCAGGCAATGAGCAGTTCTTC; cdr3_aa: CASSGPVGSGNEQFF
clone_size: .; v_call: TRBV4-1; j_call: TRBJ1-5; d_call: .; cdr3_nt: TGCGCCAGCAGCCACTCCGGTCTCCGGTCCAGCAATCAGCCCCAGCATTTT; cdr3_aa: CASSHSGLRSSNQPQHF
clone_size: few; v_call: TRBV9; j_call: TRBJ2-2; d_call: TRBD2; cdr3_nt: TGTGCCAGCAGCGTTAGCGGGTCTAACACCGGGGAGCTGTTTTTT; cdr3_aa: CASSVSGSNTGELFF
clone_size: few; v_call: TRBV6-5; j_call: TRBJ2-3; d_call: .; cdr3_nt: TGTGCCAGCAGTTACGAACGGTTCGGAGATACGCAGTATTTT; cdr3_aa: CASSYERFGDTQYF
clone_size: .; v_call: TRBV7-2; j_call: TRBJ2-1; d_call: TRBD1; cdr3_nt: TGTGCCAGCAAAGACAGGGGGCGCTTCTGGGAGCAGTTCTTC; cdr3_aa: CASKDRGRFWEQFF
clone_size: few; v_call: TRBV4-3; j_call: TRBJ2-1; d_call: .; cdr3_nt: TGCGCCAGCAGCCTAAGCTTGACGCAGTCCAACAATGAGCAGTTCTTC; cdr3_aa: CASSLSLTQSNNEQFF
clone_size: .; v_call: TRBV19; j_call: TRBJ1-1; d_call: .; cdr3_nt: TGTGCCAGTATCATGGGTGGGGGGCCCGAAGCTTTCTTT; cdr3_aa: CASIMGGGPEAFF
clone_size: few; v_call: TRBV6-5; j_call: TRBJ2-1; d_call: .; cdr3_nt: TGTGCCAGCAGTTACGGGGCCCCGGGTGAGCAGTTCTTC; cdr3_aa: CASSYGAPGEQFF
clone_size: .; v_call: TRBV12-3/TRBV12-4; j_call: TRBJ1-2; d_call: .; cdr3_nt: TGTGCCAGCAGCTTCTCGGACGGTTCGGGTGGCTACACCTTC; cdr3_aa: CASSFSDGSGGYTF
clone_size: few; v_call: TRBV6-5; j_call: TRBJ1-1; d_call: .; cdr3_nt: TGTGCCAGCAGGCCTTGGGGGGGTCGGGCTTTCTTT; cdr3_aa: CASRPWGGRAFF
clone_size: once; v_call: TRBV20-1; j_call: TRBJ2-1; d_call: TRBD1; cdr3_nt: TGCAGTGCTAGGACAGGGGGCGCGTCCTACAATGAGCAGTTCTTC; cdr3_aa: CSARTGGASYNEQFF
clone_size: few; v_call: TRBV12-3/TRBV12-4; j_call: TRBJ2-1; d_call: .; cdr3_nt: TGTGCCAGCAGTTTATGGTCAGGGGTTGGCAATGAGCAGTTCTTC; cdr3_aa: CASSLWSGVGNEQFF
clone_size: many; v_call: TRBV29-1; j_call: TRBJ2-7; d_call: TRBD2; cdr3_nt: TGCAGCGTTGAAGATCGGGGGTTAGCGGGTTCCTACGAGCAGTACTTC; cdr3_aa: CSVEDRGLAGSYEQYF
clone_size: .; v_call: TRBV12-3/TRBV12-4; j_call: TRBJ1-2; d_call: .; cdr3_nt: TGTGCCAGCAGTCCTGGCTATGTAGGTGGCTACACCTTC; cdr3_aa: CASSPGYVGGYTF
clone_size: .; v_call: TRBV29-1; j_call: TRBJ2-5; d_call: .; cdr3_nt: TGCAGCGTTGTTGTCAGTCAAGAGACCCAGTACTTC; cdr3_aa: CSVVVSQETQYF
clone_size: few; v_call: TRBV12-3/TRBV12-4; j_call: TRBJ2-1; d_call: .; cdr3_nt: TGTGCCAGCAGTTCACCGGCGAGTCCCAATGAGCAGTTCTTC; cdr3_aa: CASSSPASPNEQFF
clone_size: few; v_call: TRBV7-3; j_call: TRBJ2-2; d_call: TRBD1; cdr3_nt: TGTGCCAGCAGACTCGAGGCAGGGGGCACCGGGGAGCTGTTTTTT; cdr3_aa: CASRLEAGGTGELFF
clone_size: few; v_call: TRBV19; j_call: TRBJ2-7; d_call: TRBD2; cdr3_nt: TGTGCCAGTAGGCCGGGACTAGGGGACTACGAGCAGTACTTC; cdr3_aa: CASRPGLGDYEQYF
clone_size: .; v_call: TRBV11-2; j_call: TRBJ2-5; d_call: .; cdr3_nt: TGTGCCATTACTTCAGGGGGGCAAGAGACCCAGTACTTC; cdr3_aa: CAITSGGQETQYF
clone_size: .; v_call: TRBV4-3; j_call: TRBJ2-5; d_call: TRBD1; cdr3_nt: TGCGCCAGCAGCCAAGACGGACAGGGCCAAGAGACCCAGTACTTC; cdr3_aa: CASSQDGQGQETQYF
clone_size: .; v_call: TRBV20-1; j_call: TRBJ1-4; d_call: .; cdr3_nt: TGCAGTGCTAGAGCCACGGGGGGGAATGAAAAACTGTTTTTT; cdr3_aa: CSARATGGNEKLFF
clone_size: .; v_call: TRBV29-1; j_call: TRBJ1-2; d_call: .; cdr3_nt: TGCAGCACCACGAGAAGGCTCGACTATGGCTACACCTTC; cdr3_aa: CSTTRRLDYGYTF
clone_size: .; v_call: TRBV10-3; j_call: TRBJ2-5; d_call: TRBD1; cdr3_nt: TGTGCCATCAGTGAGTCGGGACAGCCCCAAGAGACCCAGTACTTC; cdr3_aa: CAISESGQPQETQYF
clone_size: few; v_call: TRBV7-9; j_call: TRBJ2-4; d_call: .; cdr3_nt: TGTGCCAGCAGCTTAGACGGTAGAAACATTCAGTACTTC; cdr3_aa: CASSLDGRNIQYF
clone_size: few; v_call: TRBV20-1; j_call: TRBJ2-7; d_call: .; cdr3_nt: TGCAGTGCTAGTAGGGGGGGGCTCGACGAGCAGTACTTC; cdr3_aa: CSASRGGLDEQYF
clone_size: .; v_call: TRBV20-1; j_call: TRBJ2-1; d_call: TRBD2; cdr3_nt: TGCAGTGCTAGTACTAGCGCAAACAATGAGCAGTTCTTC; cdr3_aa: CSASTSANNEQFF
clone_size: few; v_call: TRBV6-5; j_call: TRBJ2-7; d_call: TRBD1; cdr3_nt: TGTGCCAGCAGTCGCCGGGGACAGAACTACGAGCAGTACTTC; cdr3_aa: CASSRRGQNYEQYF
clone_size: few; v_call: TRBV5-1; j_call: TRBJ1-1; d_call: .; cdr3_nt: TGCGCCAGCAGCCCAGAATCCCCAAGGGGTCTCGGCACTGAAGCTTTCTTT; cdr3_aa: CASSPESPRGLGTEAFF
clone_size: .; v_call: TRBV20-1; j_call: TRBJ1-6; d_call: .; cdr3_nt: TGCAGTGCTACCCCCGGAGGGGGGAGCTCCTATAATTCACCCCTCCACTTT; cdr3_aa: CSATPGGGSSYNSPLHF
clone_size: few; v_call: TRBV4-1; j_call: TRBJ2-1; d_call: .; cdr3_nt: TGCGCCAGCGGATTCAACAATGAGCAGTTCTTC; cdr3_aa: CASGFNNEQFF
clone_size: .; v_call: TRBV6-5; j_call: TRBJ2-1; d_call: .; cdr3_nt: TGTGCCAGCAGTTACTCAGAAGCAGGGGAGCAGTTCTTC; cdr3_aa: CASSYSEAGEQFF
clone_size: .; v_call: TRBV7-9; j_call: TRBJ2-5; d_call: .; cdr3_nt: TGTGCCAGCAGCTCGCGAGGTGGCGGGTCGCAAGAGACCCAGTACTTC; cdr3_aa: CASSSRGGGSQETQYF
clone_size: .; v_call: TRBV27; j_call: TRBJ2-2; d_call: .; cdr3_nt: TGTGCCAGCGGTCCGTCGATGGTCGGCCCGAACACCGGGGAGCTGTTTTTT; cdr3_aa: CASGPSMVGPNTGELFF
clone_size: .; v_call: TRBV6-1; j_call: TRBJ2-5; d_call: .; cdr3_nt: TGTGCCAGCAGTGAGACAGGACCAGAGACCCAGTACTTC; cdr3_aa: CASSETGPETQYF
clone_size: .; v_call: TRBV29-1; j_call: TRBJ1-1; d_call: .; cdr3_nt: TGCAGCGCCGACGCGGCTGAAGCTTTCTTT; cdr3_aa: CSADAAEAFF
clone_size: many; v_call: TRBV20-1; j_call: TRBJ1-1; d_call: .; cdr3_nt: TGCAGTGCAAACATAAATTTGAACACTGAAGCTTTCTTT; cdr3_aa: CSANINLNTEAFF
clone_size: few; v_call: TRBV24-1; j_call: TRBJ2-2; d_call: .; cdr3_nt: TGTGCCACCAGTGATTTGACCGGGGAGCTGTTTTTT; cdr3_aa: CATSDLTGELFF
clone_size: .; v_call: TRBV29-1; j_call: TRBJ2-7; d_call: .; cdr3_nt: TGCAGCGTTGTGACGGGAAGCTCCTACGAGCAGTACTTC; cdr3_aa: CSVVTGSSYEQYF
clone_size: many; v_call: TRBV24-1; j_call: TRBJ1-2; d_call: .; cdr3_nt: TGTGCCACCAGTGCTGGCACGAACTATGGCTACACCTTC; cdr3_aa: CATSAGTNYGYTF
clone_size: .; v_call: TRBV19; j_call: TRBJ1-5; d_call: .; cdr3_nt: TGTGCCAGTAGTATCGCTAGCAATCAGCCCCAGCATTTT; cdr3_aa: CASSIASNQPQHF
clone_size: .; v_call: TRBV20-1; j_call: TRBJ2-1; d_call: TRBD2; cdr3_nt: TGCAGAGCCAGCGGGGAAGGTAATGAGCAGTTCTTC; cdr3_aa: CRASGEGNEQFF
clone_size: .; v_call: TRBV12-5; j_call: TRBJ2-7; d_call: .; cdr3_nt: TGTGCTAGTGGTTTCCAGGACTACGAGCAGTACTTC; cdr3_aa: CASGFQDYEQYF
clone_size: .; v_call: TRBV5-1; j_call: TRBJ1-2; d_call: .; cdr3_nt: TGCGCCAGCAGCCCCGGGACAACCTACCCTTATGGCTACACCTTC; cdr3_aa: CASSPGTTYPYGYTF
clone_size: .; v_call: TRBV6-4; j_call: TRBJ2-1; d_call: TRBD2; cdr3_nt: TGTGCCATCTTCCGGAGAGCGGGAGGACCCTCCTACAATGAGCAGTTCTTC; cdr3_aa: CAIFRRAGGPSYNEQFF
clone_size: few; v_call: TRBV15; j_call: TRBJ2-5; d_call: .; cdr3_nt: TGTGCCACCAGCAACACAGGACTTCTGGTAAACTGGTTCTTC; cdr3_aa: CATSNTGLLVNWFF
clone_size: .; v_call: TRBV7-9; j_call: TRBJ2-1; d_call: TRBD2; cdr3_nt: TGTGCCAGCAGCGCCCCAGGGACTAGGAGTGAGCAGTTCTTC; cdr3_aa: CASSAPGTRSEQFF
clone_size: .; v_call: TRBV4-1; j_call: TRBJ2-5; d_call: TRBD1; cdr3_nt: TGCGCCAGCAGCCAAGAGCACAGGGGGCTGGAGACCCAGTACTTC; cdr3_aa: CASSQEHRGLETQYF
clone_size: few; v_call: TRBV7-2; j_call: TRBJ2-1; d_call: TRBD2; cdr3_nt: TGTGCCAGCAGCTTATTGCGGGGGGGCCACGAGCAGTTCTTC; cdr3_aa: CASSLLRGGHEQFF
clone_size: few; v_call: TRBV7-9; j_call: TRBJ1-1; d_call: .; cdr3_nt: TGTGCCAGCAGAGATACAGGGTGGAGTGAAGCTTTCTTT; cdr3_aa: CASRDTGWSEAFF
clone_size: .; v_call: TRBV29-1; j_call: TRBJ2-1; d_call: TRBD1; cdr3_nt: TGCAGCGCCCGGGACAGGGTTCGGACCAATGAGCAGTTCTTC; cdr3_aa: CSARDRVRTNEQFF